Listed here are 11 T cell receptor beta chains from one sample, sequenced in a study of vaccination effects on CD4 cells after COVID-19. Their target antigens are unknown. Viral peptide pool expansion of antigen-specific CD4+ T cells preceded sequencing in the ViraFEST assay. Culture lasted about 11 days before CD4+ T cell isolation. In the vaccine recipients, nucleocapsid antibodies were negative and there was no prior SARS-CoV-2 infection. Sequencing used immunoSEQ multiplex PCR; TCRdb keeps in-frame clones, though not all of them. The table has some 65,000 clones, more than 70% seen once. Sequences were derived from CD4+ T cells from PBMCs cultured with HCoV-NL63 spike peptides, sampled before COVID-19 vaccination. Receptors originate from a human donor who received a COVID-19 vaccine.

Concerning this clone itself: The same CDR3 arises from other DNA sequences in this sample as well. This chain links TRBV5-1 with TRBJ2-5; D call uncertain. Trimming stripped 0 bases from V and 1 base from J, with 4 bases between. The V gene's germline CDR1 is SGHRS and CDR2 YFSETQ. The CDR3 covers 13 residues. The CDR3 DNA follows: TGCGCCAGCAGCTTGGGCACCCAAGAGACCCAGTACTTC. Its protein is CASSLGTQETQYF.

This clone has more than one count but fewer than ten. The chain links TRBV27 to TRBJ1-1; possible D gene TRBD1, 6 bases. The CDR3 spans 15 residues. Looked up from germline, CDR1 is MNHEY and CDR2 is SMNVEV (reference sequence). The V end was cut by 5 bases, the J end by 4 bases, with 17 bases between. For the CDR3, the DNA is TGTGCCAGCAGTCCCTACAGGGATGGAGGCACTGAAGCTTTCTTT. Translation gives CASSPYRDGGTEAFF.

J is TRBJ2-1 and V is TRBV5-1; unclear D gene. The CDR3 sequence is 13 residues long. Germline CDR1 is SGHRS and CDR2 is YFSETQ. The ends were cut back, 4 bases at V and 8 bases at J, with 13 bases in the middle. CDR3 nucleotides: TGCGCCAGCAGCCTACCAACCCGGGATGAGCAGTTCTTC. Protein product: CASSLPTRDEQFF.

This CDR3 is CASSLGPLGVAFF. The CDR3 nucleotides read TGTGCCAGCAGCTTAGGCCCCCTGGGGGTCGCTTTCTTT. This rearrangement joins TRBV11-3 to TRBJ1-1; D perhaps matches TRBD1 (5 bases). CDR3 length equals 13 residues. CDR1 is SGHNT, CDR2 YENEEA, per germline. V lost 1 base and J lost 11, with 14 bases in between.

The chain recombines TRBV7-3 with TRBJ2-6, with 8 bases fitting TRBD1. The CDR3 has 18 amino acids. With 5 bases clipped from V and 0 bases from J, the junction kept 9 bases outside the gene matches. CDR1 is SGHTA, CDR2 FQGTGA, per germline. CDR3 amino acids: CASSKIQGGRSGANVLTF. In DNA form, the CDR3 reads TGTGCCAGCAGCAAAATACAGGGGGGTCGCTCTGGGGCCAACGTCCTGACTTTC.

The DNA for the CDR3 is TGCGCCAGCAGCCAAGATCCGCGACAGGGTTTCGGCTTTAATTCACCCCTCCACTTT. Amino acids: CASSQDPRQGFGFNSPLHF. This chain uses TRBV4-3 with TRBJ1-6, with 7 bases matching TRBD1. Trimming removed 0 bases from V and 6 bases from J; junction bases left unmatched: 14. The germline V gene has CDR1 LGHNA and CDR2 YSLEER. This CDR3 comprises 19 residues.

CDR3 amino acids: CASSSYGTENEKLFF. The DNA for the CDR3 is TGTGCCAGCAGTTCCTACGGGACAGAGAATGAAAAACTGTTTTTT. J is TRBJ1-4 and V is TRBV6-5; 7 positions match TRBD1. The CDR3 covers 15 residues. The germline V gene encodes CDR1 MNHEY and CDR2 SVGAGI. Trimming removed 4 bases from V and 5 bases from J; junction bases left unmatched: 7.

The chain uses TRBV3-1 (or the pseudogene TRBV3-2) and TRBJ2-2, with unresolved D. Trimming left V 6 bases short and J 0 bases short, with 14 bases between. There are 16 residues in the CDR3. Germline CDR1 LGHDT, CDR2 YNNKEL (reference sequence). The CDR3 sequence: CASRPGPFANTGELFF. DNA of the CDR3: TGTGCCAGCAGACCCGGCCCGTTCGCGAACACCGGGGAGCTGTTTTTT.

This clone was seen only a few times. The chain links TRBV12-3 or TRBV12-4 to TRBJ2-3; the D is unclear. CDR3 length: 11 amino acids. V lost 4 bases and J 6 bases, leaving 5 bases between the germline ends. The DNA of the CDR3 is TGTGCCAGCAGTTCCAGGGATACGCAGTATTTT. Encoded protein: CASSSRDTQYF.

The V and J genes are TRBV5-4 and TRBJ1-4; D gene uncertain. Trimming removed 2 bases from V and 4 bases from J, with 12 bases in between. Germline V gene sequence: CDR1 SGHNT, CDR2 YYREEE (reference sequence). The CDR3 has 15 amino acids. The CDR3 nucleotides read TGTGCCAGCAGCTTCTACTCGGGAGTTAATGAAAAACTGTTTTTT. It is translated as CASSFYSGVNEKLFF.

This clone came up a few times. This chain connects TRBV18 to TRBJ2-3; D perhaps matches TRBD1 (7 bases). Per germline, CDR1 KGHSH and CDR2 LQKENI. The V end was cut by 4 bases, the J end by 1 base, with 18 bases between. The CDR3 spans 17 residues. CDR3 bases: TGTGCCAGCTCACTTACCCAGGGGGGCGGCGGCACAGATACGCAGTATTTT. Protein: CASSLTQGGGGTDTQYF. The full variable domain, with the rest looked up from reference TRBV18 and TRBJ2-3, is NAGVMQNPRHLVRRRGQEARLRCSPMKGHSHVYWYRQLPEEGLKFMVYLQKENIIDESGMPKERFSAEFPKEGPSILRIQQVVRGDSAAYFCASSLTQGGGGTDTQYFGPGTRLTVL.